A single sample gave rise to the 7 T cell receptor beta chains below, sequenced in a study of blood T cell repertoires in COVID-19. Produced via immunoSEQ multiplex PCR; TCRdb's table is partial and in-frame only. The sample has around 99,000 clones, approximately 90% seen once. The sample consisted of peripheral blood. The origin of the receptors is a human donor in a cohort sampled during active COVID-19.

This chain connects TRBV7-2 to TRBJ1-5; no firm D call. Germline lookup yields CDR1 SGHTA and CDR2 FQGNSA. V was shortened by 1 base and J by 0 bases, with 7 bases between the two germline ends. The CDR3 is 15 amino acids. In DNA form, the CDR3 reads TGTGCCAGCAGCTTAGGTGTTTATAGCAATCAGCCCCAGCATTTT. This encodes CASSLGVYSNQPQHF.

This clone was counted between two and nine times. V and J are TRBV29-1 and TRBJ1-2, with D perhaps matching TRBD1 (6 bases). V was shortened by 3 bases and J by 6 bases, with 8 bases between the two germline ends. Germline V lookup: CDR1 SQVTM, CDR2 ANQGSEA. This CDR3 is built from 11 residues. The CDR3 reads CSVDDRNGYTF. The CDR3 DNA reads TGCAGCGTTGATGACAGGAATGGCTACACCTTC.

The rearrangement joins TRBV25-1 to TRBJ1-1, with TRBD1 matching over 9 bases. V shed 2 bases, J shed 1 base, and the junction held 5 bases outside the gene matches. Germline CDR1 MGHDK, CDR2 SYGVNS. CDR3 size: 16 residues. CDR3 DNA: TGTGCCAGCAGTGAAAGGATGGGACAGGGGAACACTGAAGCTTTCTTT. As protein: CASSERMGQGNTEAFF.

The J gene is TRBJ1-2, the V gene TRBV5-6, with D tentatively TRBD1 (5 bases). The V end was cut by 0 bases, the J end by 0 bases, with 12 bases between. Germline assignment: CDR1 SGHDT and CDR2 YYEEEE. This CDR3 has 16 residues. In DNA, the CDR3 is TGTGCCAGCAGCTTGGTAGGCGGGGGAGCTAACTATGGCTACACCTTC. It yields the protein CASSLVGGGANYGYTF.

The V gene is TRBV7-2, the J gene TRBJ1-1, with 8 bases fitting TRBD1. After removal of 3 bases from V and 5 bases from J, the junction contained 8 bases not matched to a gene. The germline CDR1 and CDR2 sequences are SGHTA and FQGNSA. The CDR3 is 15 amino acids. CDR3 in amino acids: CASSLRTGWETEAFF. CDR3 nucleotides: TGTGCCAGCAGCTTGAGGACAGGGTGGGAAACTGAAGCTTTCTTT.

This chain connects TRBV18 to TRBJ2-1, with 11 bases identical to TRBD2. Trimming at V came to 0 bases and at J to 1 base, leaving 5 bases not matched to a gene. The germline CDR1 and CDR2 sequences are KGHSH and LQKENI. The CDR3 contains 18 residues. The CDR3 here is CASSPPSGRALSYNEQFF. CDR3 coding DNA: TGTGCCAGCTCACCACCTAGCGGGAGGGCTCTGTCCTACAATGAGCAGTTCTTC.

The genes are TRBV20-1 and TRBJ1-5; D not certain. Germline CDR1 reads DFQATT; CDR2 reads SNEGSKA (reference sequence). The CDR3 is 14 amino acids. The germline V and J ends were trimmed by 3 bases and 0 bases, with 9 bases remaining between them. The CDR3 region is CSASGSNSNQPQHF. The CDR3 bases are TGCAGTGCTAGTGGGAGCAATAGCAATCAGCCCCAGCATTTT.